These T cell receptor beta chains were read from a single sample in a study of beta chain features in type 1 diabetes. Here immunoSEQ multiplex PCR was the method, and the copy in TCRdb shows in-frame clones only, minus some. This sample has about half a million clones, with roughly 11% found just once. Specimen: naive CD4+ T cells from blood. Receptors were obtained from a woman aged 18-29 years in good health. Each CDR3 is given with its conserved first and last residue. A D gene is named only where the DNA matches it firmly. Size tells how often a clone was seen (once, few, many) or the class of an expanded clone, and some rows leave it out.

j_gene | abundance | v_gene | d_gene | CDR3nt | CDR3aa
TRBJ1-5 | few | TRBV7-9 | - | TGTGCCAGCAGCTTGGGGCAGACAGCTGATCAGCCCCAGCATTTT | CASSLGQTADQPQHF
TRBJ2-6 | - | TRBV9 | - | TGTGCCAGCAGCGTACTGGGGGCTGGGGCCAACGTCCTGACTTTC | CASSVLGAGANVLTF
TRBJ2-1 | few | TRBV7-3 | TRBD2 | TGTGCCAGCAGCTTACTCCCAGCGGGGGGGCCCCATGAGCAGTTCTTC | CASSLLPAGGPHEQFF
TRBJ2-1 | - | TRBV29-1 | - | TGCAGCGTTGTCCGGGTGGTCTACAATGAGCAGTTCTTC | CSVVRVVYNEQFF
TRBJ2-2 | few | TRBV19 | TRBD1 | TGTGCCAGTAGTATATCCCTCCGGGACAGCAACACCGGGGAGCTGTTTTTT | CASSISLRDSNTGELFF
TRBJ2-5 | - | TRBV2 | TRBD1 | TGTGCCAGCAGTGACTGGACAGGGCAAGAGACCCAGTACTTC | CASSDWTGQETQYF
TRBJ2-1 | - | TRBV7-8 | - | TGTGCCAGCAGGAACCCAGGGAAGGGGTTGGCCAATGAGCAGTTCTTC | CASRNPGKGLANEQFF
TRBJ2-1 | few | TRBV29-1 | TRBD2 | TGCAGCGTTGACGCCGGGAGGGCCCGGTTCTTC | CSVDAGRARFF
TRBJ2-1 | few | TRBV10-3 | TRBD1 | TGTGCCATCAGATCCCGGGACAGGAGTCCATACAATGAGCAGTTCTTC | CAIRSRDRSPYNEQFF
TRBJ2-5 | few | TRBV7-9 | - | TGTGCCAGCAGCTTAGCGGCGGCAGGGAAAGAGACCCAGTACTTC | CASSLAAAGKETQYF
TRBJ2-1 | - | TRBV5-1 | - | TGCGCCAGCAGCCACCCCGGGCCCTACAATGAGCAGTTCTTC | CASSHPGPYNEQFF
TRBJ2-3 | - | TRBV5-4 | TRBD1 | TGTGCCAGCAGCTTGGCCGGCCGGGACAGGGCCGATACGCAGTATTTT | CASSLAGRDRADTQYF
TRBJ2-5 | few | TRBV6-5 | - | TGTGCCAGCAGTTACACACGCCAAGAGACCCAGTACTTC | CASSYTRQETQYF
TRBJ2-1 | - | TRBV10-3 | - | TGTGCCATCAGCGCAGGACATTCCTACAATGAGCAGTTCTTC | CAISAGHSYNEQFF
TRBJ2-1 | - | TRBV7-6 | TRBD1 | TGTGCCAGCAGCCATCGGACAGGGGCCGGTGAGCAGTTCTTC | CASSHRTGAGEQFF
TRBJ2-1 | - | TRBV4-2 | TRBD1 | TGTGCCAGCAGCCTTGACAGGGCTAGCTCCTACAATGAGCAGTTCTTC | CASSLDRASSYNEQFF
TRBJ2-1 | - | TRBV4-1 | TRBD1 | TGCGCCAGCAGTAGGACAGGGTCATACAATGAGCAGTTCTTC | CASSRTGSYNEQFF
TRBJ1-5 | - | TRBV2 | - | TGTGCCAGCAGTGGCCACTACCAAGGGCAGCCCCAGCATTTT | CASSGHYQGQPQHF
TRBJ2-5 | few | TRBV15 | - | TGTGCCACCAGCATTCGAGGGCGGGAGACCCAGTACTTC | CATSIRGRETQYF
TRBJ2-3 | - | TRBV7-2 | TRBD1 | TGTGCCAGCAGCAGAGGGGGCGCCGGGCAGTATTTT | CASSRGGAGQYF